The present entry profiles one T cell receptor beta chain with its context. It has no known antigen specificity. Within one base of it there is no much larger clone, and no base qualities were kept. Stable hyperthyroidism was defined as no progression to ophthalmopathy within 18 months of follow-up. Hyperthyroidism patients were newly diagnosed, were aged 18 to 65 years, and had a disease duration under 2 months. Patients with other autoimmune diseases, uncontrolled infections, pregnancy or lactation were excluded from the study. Clinical symptoms, serum thyroxine, TRAb, thyroid ultrasound and orbital computed tomography were used for diagnosis. Using Ficoll-Paque density gradient centrifugation, PBMCs were isolated from about 9.4 ml of fresh peripheral blood. Total RNA was extracted using Trizol reagent, and RNA quality was checked on an Agilent 2100 Bioanalyzer. This record comes from a study of Graves' ophthalmopathy and Graves' hyperthyroidism (dated by TCRdb to the late 2010s). A note on the overall study: Peripheral blood was collected at initial diagnosis, prior to any treatment. To explore V-J signatures distinguishing ophthalmopathy from hyperthyroidism, a discovery set of 100 patients (about 41 ophthalmopathy, about 57 stable hyperthyroidism) was enrolled. An independent validation cohort comprised 18 hyperthyroidism patients and 15 to 17 patients who later progressed from hyperthyroidism to ophthalmopathy. The study used signatures of the TCR beta repertoire to tell Graves' ophthalmopathy apart from Graves' hyperthyroidism and to predict which patients would progress to ophthalmopathy. Following sample collection, hyperthyroidism patients were given methimazole at a starting dose of 30 mg daily, and ophthalmopathy patients were given high-dose intravenous methylprednisolone. In total, around 130 blood samples were TCR-sequenced: fewer than 50 ophthalmopathy, under 80 hyperthyroidism and around 17 hyperthyroidism-to-ophthalmopathy patients. In a handful of hyperthyroidism patients, the T-cell repertoire of thyroid tissue was compared with the T-cell repertoire of blood. The roughly 90 discovery patients were divided at random into training and test sets in a 7:3 ratio.

For repertoire sequencing, TCR beta CDR3 regions were amplified from RNA transcripts. A first-round RT-PCR used HTBI primers with the Qiagen OneStep RT-PCR kit, followed by a second-round multiplex PCR, size selection and purification. Libraries were sequenced on an Illumina HiSeq2000 using paired-end 100 bp reads. Per the authors' processing: Reads were processed with SOAPnuke, discarding reads with adapters, uncalled bases, mean Phred below 15, or no exact constant-primer or identifier match. COPE v1.2.5 was used to merge the high-quality paired reads. Clonotypes were defined as unique nucleotide sequences and were aligned to IMGT TRB V, D and J references using MiTCR v1.1. Analysis was restricted to V-J combinations with a frequency above 0.0001, which covered about 99% of repertoires. A TCR clonal expansion and chaos score per V-J combination was defined as the ratio of F50 clonal expansion to chaos observed in the TCRdist matrix. Welch's t-statistics and random forest were used to narrow the features down to about a dozen V-J combinations, which were then fed into a naive Bayes classifier. The Morisita-Horn index was used to measure how similar the thyroid and blood repertoires were. TCRdb applied fastp at Q25 and MiXCR to the public reads, then kept only in-frame beta chains. Rows matching on CDR3 protein sequence are summarized as one entry with the most common DNA and genes. Here the V and J calls rest on TCRdb's processing, not on the authors' analysis. The sample table contains 620,000 or so distinct CDR3 sequences; only one count was recorded for approximately 22% of them. The ten largest clones take up more than 5.5% of the sample.

Broader findings and caveats from the paper: In validation, the model predicted ophthalmopathy progression with roughly 68% sensitivity and 72.22% specificity; 12 predicted patients were CT-confirmed with GO in a median of roughly 6.8 months. Sample size was not predetermined statistically, and investigators were not blinded to group allocation. The 13-signature model separated ophthalmopathy from stable hyperthyroidism with approximately 90% sensitivity and just under 84% specificity in cross-validation, and 80%/75% in the test set. Most of the expanded thyroid clonotypes with a frequency above 0.001 were also detected in blood, and it was suggested that the thyroid immune response may be reflected by blood repertoires.

V is pared back by 10 bases and J by 0 bases, with 10 bases lying between the germline termini. From the cysteine through the phenylalanine, the CDR3 covers 12 amino acids. The DNA shown is the 36-base CDR3, in frame from base 1. Sequenced: peripheral blood. Rearrangement joined TRBV12-3 or TRBV12-4 to TRBJ2-7; a weak D assignment points to TRBD2 (6 bases agree). This clonotype was sampled from a woman between 18 and 29 years old with stable Graves' hyperthyroidism. Some clones in this sample may be carry-over from other donors' samples. Donor details come from another sample of the same person, matched by shared clones. The CDR3 region has the sequence CATTGDSYEQYF. The nucleotide sequence reads as follows: TGTGCCACGACGGGGGACTCCTACGAGCAGTACTTC.